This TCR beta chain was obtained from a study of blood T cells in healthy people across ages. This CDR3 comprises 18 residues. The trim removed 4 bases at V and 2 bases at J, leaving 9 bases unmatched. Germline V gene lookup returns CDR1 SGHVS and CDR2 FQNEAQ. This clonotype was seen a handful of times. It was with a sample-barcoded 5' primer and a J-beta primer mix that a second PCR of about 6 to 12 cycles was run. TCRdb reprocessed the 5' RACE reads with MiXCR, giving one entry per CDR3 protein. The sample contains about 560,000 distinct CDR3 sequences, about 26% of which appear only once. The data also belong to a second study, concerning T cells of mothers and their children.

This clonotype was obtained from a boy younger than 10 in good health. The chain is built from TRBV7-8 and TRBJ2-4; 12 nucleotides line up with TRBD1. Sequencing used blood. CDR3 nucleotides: TGTGCCAGCAGCTCCGACGGGACAGGGGGCAAAACCAAAAACATTCAGTACTTC. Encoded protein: CASSSDGTGGKTKNIQYF.